This T cell receptor beta chain was observed in a study of T cells in Graves' hyperthyroidism and ophthalmopathy. Authors of the study amplified TCR beta CDR3 regions from RNA transcripts. The TCR CDR3 was amplified in a first-round RT-PCR using the HTBI primer set. One entry per CDR3 protein results from TCRdb running MiXCR on the multiplex PCR reads. The repertoire holds a few hundred thousand distinct CDR3 sequences, with approximately 13% as singletons. Uncontrolled infection, other autoimmune disease, pregnancy or lactation excluded patients. The blood was taken when hyperthyroidism was first diagnosed, before any ophthalmopathy symptoms showed up. Using 9.5 to 10 ml of fresh peripheral blood, PBMCs were prepared. Per germline, CDR1 SGHTA and CDR2 FQGNSA. The ends lost 5 bases at V and 0 bases at J; junction bases unmatched: 16. The CDR3 has 19 residues. This clonotype has more than one count but fewer than ten.

Sample: blood. The chain links TRBV7-2 to TRBJ2-3, with 8 bases lining up with TRBD2. The clonotype comes from a man aged 30 to 39 with Graves' hyperthyroidism that later progressed to Graves' ophthalmopathy. The CDR3 reads CASSARGGPLLSSTDTQYF. For the CDR3, the DNA is TGTGCCAGCAGCGCCCGGGGGGGGCCACTTCTTTCTAGCACAGATACGCAGTATTTT.